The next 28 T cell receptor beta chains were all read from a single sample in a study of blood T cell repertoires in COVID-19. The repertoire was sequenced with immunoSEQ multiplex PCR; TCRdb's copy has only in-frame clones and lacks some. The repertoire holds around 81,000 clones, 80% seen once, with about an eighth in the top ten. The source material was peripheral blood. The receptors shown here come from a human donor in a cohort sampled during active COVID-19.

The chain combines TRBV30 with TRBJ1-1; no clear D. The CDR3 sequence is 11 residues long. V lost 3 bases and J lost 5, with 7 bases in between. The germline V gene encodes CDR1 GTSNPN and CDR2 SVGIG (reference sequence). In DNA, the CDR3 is TGTGCCTGGAGCTTCCGGACTGAAGCTTTCTTT. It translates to CAWSFRTEAFF.

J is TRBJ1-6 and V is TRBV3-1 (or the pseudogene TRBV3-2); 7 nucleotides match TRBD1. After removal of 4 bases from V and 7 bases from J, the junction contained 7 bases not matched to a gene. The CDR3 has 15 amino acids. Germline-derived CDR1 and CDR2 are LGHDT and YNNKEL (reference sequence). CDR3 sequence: CASSPGQVNNSPLHF. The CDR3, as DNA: TGTGCCAGCAGCCCCGGACAGGTGAACAATTCACCCCTCCACTTT.

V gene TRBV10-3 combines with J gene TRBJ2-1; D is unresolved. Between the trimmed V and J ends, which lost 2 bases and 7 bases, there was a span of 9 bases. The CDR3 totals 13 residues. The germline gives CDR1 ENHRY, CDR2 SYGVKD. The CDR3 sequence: CAISEQEINEQFF. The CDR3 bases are TGTGCCATCAGTGAGCAGGAAATAAATGAGCAGTTCTTC.

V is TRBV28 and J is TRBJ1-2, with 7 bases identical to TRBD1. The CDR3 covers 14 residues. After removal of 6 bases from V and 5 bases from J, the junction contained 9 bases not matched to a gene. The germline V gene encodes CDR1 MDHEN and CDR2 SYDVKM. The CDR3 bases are TGTGCCAGCAGCCCCGGACAGGAAAGATATGGCTACACCTTC. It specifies CASSPGQERYGYTF.

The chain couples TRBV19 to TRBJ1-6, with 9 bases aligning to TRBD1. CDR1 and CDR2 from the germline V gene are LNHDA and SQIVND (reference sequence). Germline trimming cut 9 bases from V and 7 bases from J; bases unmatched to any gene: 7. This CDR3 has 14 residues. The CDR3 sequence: CASTQGAMNSPLHF. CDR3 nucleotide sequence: TGTGCCAGCACACAGGGGGCGATGAATTCACCCCTCCACTTT.

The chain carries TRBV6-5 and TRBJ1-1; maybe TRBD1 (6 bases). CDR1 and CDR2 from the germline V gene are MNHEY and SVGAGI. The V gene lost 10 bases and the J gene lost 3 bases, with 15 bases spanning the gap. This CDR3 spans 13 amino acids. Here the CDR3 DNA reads TGTGCCACCAAGCCCGGACAGTACACTGAAGCTTTCTTT. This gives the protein CATKPGQYTEAFF.

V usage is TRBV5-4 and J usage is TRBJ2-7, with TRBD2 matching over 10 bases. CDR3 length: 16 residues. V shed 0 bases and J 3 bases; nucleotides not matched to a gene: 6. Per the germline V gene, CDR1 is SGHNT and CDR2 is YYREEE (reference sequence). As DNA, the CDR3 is TGTGCCAGCAGCTTGGGAGCTAGCGGGGGAATCTACGAGCAGTACTTC. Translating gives CASSLGASGGIYEQYF.

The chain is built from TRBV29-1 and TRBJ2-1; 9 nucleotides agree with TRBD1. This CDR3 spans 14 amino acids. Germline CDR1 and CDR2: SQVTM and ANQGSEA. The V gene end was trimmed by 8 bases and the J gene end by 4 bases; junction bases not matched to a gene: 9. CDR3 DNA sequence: TGCAGCTCGGCCGGGACAGGGCAATACAATGAGCAGTTCTTC. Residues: CSSAGTGQYNEQFF.

For the CDR3, the DNA is TGTGCCAGCAGCCAAGACGGAGGGGTTAAGCCCCAGCATTTT. Its protein product is CASSQDGGVKPQHF. The chain uses TRBV4-2 and TRBJ1-5; D possibly corresponds to TRBD1 (5 bases). Germline CDR1 reads LGHNA; CDR2 reads YNFKEQ. V was cut by 0 bases and J by 8 bases, with 11 bases left in between. The CDR3 sequence is 14 residues long.

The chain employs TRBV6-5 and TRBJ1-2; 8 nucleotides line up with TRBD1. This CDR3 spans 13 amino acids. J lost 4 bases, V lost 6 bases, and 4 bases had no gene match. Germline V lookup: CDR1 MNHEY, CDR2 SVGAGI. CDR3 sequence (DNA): TGTGCCAGCAGCCAGGGACAGGTCTATGGCTACACCTTC. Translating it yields CASSQGQVYGYTF.

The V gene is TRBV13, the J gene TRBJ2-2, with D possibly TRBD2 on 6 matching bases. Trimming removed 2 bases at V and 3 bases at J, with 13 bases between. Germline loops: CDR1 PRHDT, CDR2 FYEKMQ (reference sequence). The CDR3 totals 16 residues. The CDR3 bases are TGTGCCAGCAGCTTAATCCGGGGGTCGTACACCGGGGAGCTGTTTTTT. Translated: CASSLIRGSYTGELFF.

The CDR3 protein is CASSLDRTGVTVGSQYF. Here the CDR3 DNA reads TGTGCCAGCAGCCTAGACCGGACAGGGGTGACTGTGGGGTCCCAGTACTTC. The gene calls are TRBV5-4 and TRBJ2-5, with 9 positions matching TRBD1. The trim removed 4 bases at V and 9 bases at J, leaving 19 bases unmatched. The CDR3 has 17 residues. The germline CDR1 and CDR2 sequences are SGHNT and YYREEE (reference sequence). Full variable domain (missing parts from reference TRBV5-4 and TRBJ2-5): ETGVTQSPTHLIKTRGQQVTLRCSSQSGHNTVSWYQQALGQGPQFIFQYYREEENGRGNFPPRFSGLQFPNYSSELNVNALELDDSALYLCASSLDRTGVTVGSQYFGPGTRLLVL.

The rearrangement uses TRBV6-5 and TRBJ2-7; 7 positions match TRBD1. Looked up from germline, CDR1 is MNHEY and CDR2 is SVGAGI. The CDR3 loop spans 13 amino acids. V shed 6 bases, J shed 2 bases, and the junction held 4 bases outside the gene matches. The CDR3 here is CASRRDSPYEQYF. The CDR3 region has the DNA TGTGCCAGCAGAAGGGACAGCCCCTACGAGCAGTACTTC.

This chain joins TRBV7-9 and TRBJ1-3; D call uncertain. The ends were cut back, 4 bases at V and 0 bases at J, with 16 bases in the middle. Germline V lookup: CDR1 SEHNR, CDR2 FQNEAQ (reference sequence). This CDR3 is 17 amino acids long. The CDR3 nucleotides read TGTGCCAGCAGCTCGGACTGGGTATCAGTCTCTGGAAACACCATATATTTT. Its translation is CASSSDWVSVSGNTIYF.

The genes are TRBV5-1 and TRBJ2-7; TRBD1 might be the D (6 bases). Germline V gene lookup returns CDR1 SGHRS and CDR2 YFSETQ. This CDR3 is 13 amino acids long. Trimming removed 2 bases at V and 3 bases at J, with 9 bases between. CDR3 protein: CASSFPDSYEQYF. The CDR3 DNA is TGCGCCAGCAGCTTTCCGGACAGCTACGAGCAGTACTTC.

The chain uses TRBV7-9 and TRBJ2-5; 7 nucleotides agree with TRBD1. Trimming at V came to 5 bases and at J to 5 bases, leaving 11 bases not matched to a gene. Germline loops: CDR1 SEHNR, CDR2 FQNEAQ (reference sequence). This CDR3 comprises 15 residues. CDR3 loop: CASSITGARGETQYF. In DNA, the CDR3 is TGTGCCAGCAGCATAACAGGGGCCCGCGGGGAGACCCAGTACTTC.

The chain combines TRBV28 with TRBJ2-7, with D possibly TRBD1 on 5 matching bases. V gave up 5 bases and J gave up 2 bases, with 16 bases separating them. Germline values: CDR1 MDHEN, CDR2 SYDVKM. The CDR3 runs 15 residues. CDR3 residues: CASSPLGLGTYEQYV. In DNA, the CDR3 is TGTGCCAGCAGTCCATTGGGGCTGGGGACCTACGAGCAGTACGTC.

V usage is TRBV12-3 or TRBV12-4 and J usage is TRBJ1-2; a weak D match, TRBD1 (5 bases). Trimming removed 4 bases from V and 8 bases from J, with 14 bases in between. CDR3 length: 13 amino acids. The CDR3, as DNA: TGTGCCAGCAGTTGGCCCAGGGTTCGGGGCTACACCTTC. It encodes CASSWPRVRGYTF.

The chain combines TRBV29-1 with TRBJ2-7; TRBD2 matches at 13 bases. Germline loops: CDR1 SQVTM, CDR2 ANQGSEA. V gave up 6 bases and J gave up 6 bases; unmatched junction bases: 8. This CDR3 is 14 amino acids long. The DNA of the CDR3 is TGCAGCGTGAGACTAGCGGGGGGAGCAGGCGAGCAGTACGTC. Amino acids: CSVRLAGGAGEQYV.

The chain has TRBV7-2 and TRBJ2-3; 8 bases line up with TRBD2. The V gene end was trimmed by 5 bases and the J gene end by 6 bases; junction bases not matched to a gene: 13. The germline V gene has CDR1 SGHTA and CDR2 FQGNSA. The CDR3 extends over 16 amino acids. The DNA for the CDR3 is TGTGCCAGCAGCACCCCGGGACTAGGAGGCTCGGATACGCAGTATTTT. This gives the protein CASSTPGLGGSDTQYF. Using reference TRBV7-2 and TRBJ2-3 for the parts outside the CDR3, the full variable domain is GAGVSQSPSNKVTEKGKDVELRCDPISGHTALYWYRQSLGQGLEFLIYFQGNSAPDKSGLPSDRFSAERTGGSVSTLTIQRTQQEDSAVYLCASSTPGLGGSDTQYFGPGTRLTVL.

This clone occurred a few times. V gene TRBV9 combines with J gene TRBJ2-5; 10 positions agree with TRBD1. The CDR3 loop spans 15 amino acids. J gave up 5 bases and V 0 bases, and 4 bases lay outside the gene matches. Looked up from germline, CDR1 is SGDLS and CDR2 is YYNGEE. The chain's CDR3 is CASSVAGQGTETQYF. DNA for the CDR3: TGTGCCAGCAGCGTAGCGGGACAGGGGACGGAGACCCAGTACTTC.

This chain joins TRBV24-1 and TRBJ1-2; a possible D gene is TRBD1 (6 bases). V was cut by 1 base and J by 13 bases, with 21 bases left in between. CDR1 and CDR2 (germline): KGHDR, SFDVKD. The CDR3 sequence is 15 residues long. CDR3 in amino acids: CATSDFAGTRDYFTF. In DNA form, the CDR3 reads TGTGCCACCAGTGATTTCGCCGGGACACGGGATTATTTCACCTTC.

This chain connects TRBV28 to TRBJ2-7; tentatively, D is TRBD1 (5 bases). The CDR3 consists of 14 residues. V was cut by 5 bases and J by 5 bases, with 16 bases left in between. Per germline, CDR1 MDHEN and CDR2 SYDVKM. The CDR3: CASSPDQGWNEQYF. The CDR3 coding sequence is TGTGCCAGCAGTCCCGATCAGGGTTGGAACGAGCAGTACTTC.

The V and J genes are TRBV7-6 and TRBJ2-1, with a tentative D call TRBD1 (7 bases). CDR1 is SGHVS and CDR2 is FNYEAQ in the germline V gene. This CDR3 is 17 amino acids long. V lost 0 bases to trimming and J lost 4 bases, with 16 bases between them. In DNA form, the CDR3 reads TGTGCCAGCAGCTTAGCGCGAGCAGGGGGGAAGTACAATGAGCAGTTCTTC. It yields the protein CASSLARAGGKYNEQFF.

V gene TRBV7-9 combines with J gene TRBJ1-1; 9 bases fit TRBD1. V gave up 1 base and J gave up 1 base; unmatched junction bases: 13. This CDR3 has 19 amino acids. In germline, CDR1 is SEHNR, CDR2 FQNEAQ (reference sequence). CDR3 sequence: CASSLGLGGQGARNTEAFF. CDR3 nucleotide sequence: TGTGCCAGCAGCTTAGGCCTTGGGGGACAGGGAGCGAGGAACACTGAAGCTTTCTTT.

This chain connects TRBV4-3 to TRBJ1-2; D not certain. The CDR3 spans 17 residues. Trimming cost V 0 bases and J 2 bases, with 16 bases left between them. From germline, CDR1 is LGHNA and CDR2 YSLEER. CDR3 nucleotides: TGCGCCAGCAGCCAAGATAGCCCGGCAGGACTCAACTATGGCTACACCTTC. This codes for CASSQDSPAGLNYGYTF.

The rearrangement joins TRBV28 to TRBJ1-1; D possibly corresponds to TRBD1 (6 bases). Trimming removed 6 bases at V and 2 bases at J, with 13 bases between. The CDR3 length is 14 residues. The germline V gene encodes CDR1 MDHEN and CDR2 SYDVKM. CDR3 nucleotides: TGTGCCAGCAGAGCCCCAGGGACAAACACTGAAGCTTTCTTT. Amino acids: CASRAPGTNTEAFF.

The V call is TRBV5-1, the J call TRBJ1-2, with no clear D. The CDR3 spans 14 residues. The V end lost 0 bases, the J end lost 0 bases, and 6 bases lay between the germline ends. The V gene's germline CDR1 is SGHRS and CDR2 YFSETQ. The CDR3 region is CASSLESANYGYTF. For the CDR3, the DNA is TGCGCCAGCAGCTTGGAATCAGCTAACTATGGCTACACCTTC.